This note documents a single T cell receptor beta chain sequence. The CDR3 has 14 amino acids. The germline CDR1 and CDR2 sequences are MNHEY and SVGAGI. After removal of 6 bases from V and 6 bases from J, the junction contained 7 bases not matched to a gene. This record comes from a study of blood T cell repertoires in COVID-19. TCRdb's copy holds only in-frame clones and misses some; the assay was immunoSEQ multiplex PCR. The sample includes 120,000 or so clones, 70% to 80% seen only once; the top ten take roughly 7.3%. The sequence was obtained from a human donor in a cohort sampled during active COVID-19. The chain employs TRBV6-5 and TRBJ1-5, with 8 bases fitting TRBD1. Sequencing used peripheral blood. Here the CDR3 DNA reads TGTGCCAGCAGAGGTCAGGGGGCTGGTCAGCCCCAGCATTTT. It yields the protein CASRGQGAGQPQHF.